This T cell receptor beta chain came from a study of spatial heterogeneity in lung cancer. Noted time point: sample taken at primary tumor resection. Extraction of whole RNA from tumor, nontumor lung or frozen PBMC preceded unsorted sequencing. Donation came from some 73 patients with untreated early-stage non-small cell lung cancer. Findings of the study overall: Ubiquitous expanded tumor TCRs surfaced in blood more at resection than they did at follow-up.

The study tagged each TCR cDNA molecule with a unique molecular identifier. TCRdb recomputed calls from the 5' RACE reads with MiXCR, one row per CDR3 protein. This sample has tens of thousands of distinct CDR3 sequences, with approximately 8% found just once. As to this clonotype: Its antigen is not identified.

V lost 8 bases, J lost 2 bases, and 19 bases lay in between. In germline, CDR1 is MNHNS, CDR2 SASEGT. The CDR3 has 15 residues. The chain couples TRBV6-1 to TRBJ2-7; tentative D call: TRBD2 (6 bases). The sequence derives from a female donor with early-stage non-small cell lung cancer. The sequences come from PBMCs, collected at surgery. CDR3 region: CASQRTGEKTYEQYV. The DNA of the CDR3 is TGTGCCAGCCAGCGGACGGGAGAGAAAACCTACGAGCAGTACGTC.